This T cell receptor beta chain was recovered during a study of blood T cell repertoires in COVID-19. Study in general: Samples came from the United States, Italy and Spain, spanning acute and convalescent COVID-19. PBMCs, B-cell-depleted T cells, or T cells were the source of the cDNA or gDNA that made up the material.

A single count supports this clone. Authors' analysis steps: How many nucleated cells were present was estimated from reference gene primer amplification. Generated by immunoSEQ multiplex PCR, the TCRdb table keeps only in-frame clones and is missing some. That table gives V, J and clone size, and the DNA gave D and trimming. This table holds roughly 100,000 clones, roughly nine tenths found once. Germline V lookup: CDR1 SGHAT, CDR2 FQNNGV. The trim removed 3 bases at V and 0 bases at J, leaving 6 bases unmatched. CDR3 length: 16 amino acids. The clonotype was recovered from a human donor in a cohort sampled during active COVID-19. The material sequenced was peripheral blood. The chain carries TRBV11-2 and TRBJ2-3; 7 positions match TRBD1. The CDR3, as DNA: TGTGCCAGCAGCTTGAGCCCGGGACAGAGCACAGATACGCAGTATTTT. Its translation is CASSLSPGQSTDTQYF.